The clone carrying this T cell receptor beta chain was observed at least ten times. What it recognizes is unknown. The data originate from a study of T cell repertoires in cytomegalovirus infection. Study in general: It can be stated that public TCR beta signatures indicated CMV infection as well as a matching HLA type.

TCRdb itself ran the reads through MiXCR, one entry per CDR3 protein. The repertoire has 150,000 or so distinct CDR3 sequences, about 6.3% of them found once; the top ten carry roughly 18%. Points from the study as a whole: CMV-specific TCR beta clonotypes restricted by HLA-C dominated the ex vivo response. The cumulative frequency of public TCR beta families identified carriers of CMV plus the relevant HLA.

The CDR3 consists of 11 residues. Looked up from germline, CDR1 is SQVTM and CDR2 is ANQGSEA. With 3 bases removed from V and 6 bases from J, the gap between germline ends came to 8 bases. Specimen: PBMCs. The rearrangement uses TRBV29-1 and TRBJ1-1, with TRBD1 as a possible D gene (5 bases). The sequence came from a human donor in good health (CMV status not recorded). Some clones in this sample may be carry-over from other donors' samples. CDR3 DNA: TGCAGCGTTGAGAGGGGAGCTGAAGCTTTCTTT. As protein: CSVERGAEAFF.